A single sample gave rise to the 30 T cell receptor beta chains below, sequenced in a study of a mutant IDH1 vaccine in newly diagnosed glioma. TCRdb's copy holds only in-frame clones and misses some; the assay was immunoSEQ multiplex PCR. The sample lists under 65,000 clones; about three quarters were seen once. Time point denoted: baseline, week 1 (first vaccination visit). The treatment denotes: pre-vaccination baseline after standard-of-care therapy. Sample: PBMCs, taken from a glioma patient treated with radiotherapy, temozolomide or both. These receptors were collected from a woman in her thirties or forties with glioma.

The chain links TRBV10-3 to TRBJ1-1; 10 bases line up with TRBD1. The germline CDR1 and CDR2 sequences are ENHRY and SYGVKD. J was trimmed by 4 bases and V by 10 bases; bases with no gene match: 12. CDR3 length: 15 residues. CDR3 nucleotides: TGTGCCACCGTCCGGACAGGGGGGGCGGTCACTGAAGCTTTCTTT. This translates into CATVRTGGAVTEAFF.

The genes are TRBV5-4 and TRBJ2-6; perhaps TRBD2 as D (7 bases). Germline assignment: CDR1 SGHNT and CDR2 YYREEE (reference sequence). The CDR3 covers 17 residues. Trimming left V 7 bases short and J 2 bases short, with 19 bases between. CDR3 loop: CASESGEGTPGANVLTF. The CDR3 DNA is TGTGCCAGCGAGTCGGGGGAGGGGACACCTGGGGCCAACGTCCTGACTTTC.

The chain recombines TRBV7-9 with TRBJ2-5; D remains unclear. The CDR3 has 14 amino acids. Trimming took off 1 base at V and 5 bases at J, with 11 bases between the two ends. Germline CDR1 is SEHNR and CDR2 is FQNEAQ (reference sequence). The CDR3 DNA sequence: TGTGCCAGCAGCTTAGACTCACCCAGGGAGACCCAGTACTTC. Translation gives CASSLDSPRETQYF.

The V and J genes are TRBV7-9 and TRBJ2-2, with TRBD1 matching 7 bases. Per the germline V gene, CDR1 is SEHNR and CDR2 is FQNEAQ (reference sequence). The J segment lost 0 bases and the V segment lost 11 bases, leaving 6 bases of the junction unmatched. This CDR3 contains 14 residues. Here the CDR3 DNA reads TGTGCCGACGGACAGGTTGCGAACACCGGGGAGCTGTTTTTT. Translating gives CADGQVANTGELFF.

The rearrangement links TRBV29-1 to TRBJ1-1; 8 positions agree with TRBD1. CDR1 SQVTM and CDR2 ANQGSEA come from the germline V gene. The CDR3 spans 16 residues. V shed 6 bases and J 2 bases; nucleotides not matched to a gene: 14. The CDR3 region has the DNA TGCAGCGTCTCGCCTATCGACAGGGGAGCTAACACTGAAGCTTTCTTT. As protein: CSVSPIDRGANTEAFF.

The chain links TRBV2 to TRBJ2-7, with D unclear. Trimming stripped 7 bases from V and 2 bases from J, with 6 bases between. The length of the CDR3 is 11 residues. The germline gives CDR1 SNHLY, CDR2 FYNNEI. The CDR3 sequence: CASTATYEQYF. The CDR3 DNA sequence: TGTGCCAGCACCGCCACCTACGAGCAGTACTTC.

The chain employs TRBV30 and TRBJ1-3; D remains ambiguous. Trimming took 5 bases from V and 8 from J, leaving 16 bases between them. Per germline, CDR1 GTSNPN and CDR2 SVGIG (reference sequence). The CDR3 has 13 residues. In DNA, the CDR3 is TGTGCCTGGTCGTGGGTGAGGGCCCACACCATATATTTT. It codes for CAWSWVRAHTIYF.

V is TRBV25-1 and J is TRBJ2-1; D tentatively fits TRBD1 or TRBD2 (5 bases each). This CDR3 has 13 amino acids. Germline values: CDR1 MGHDK, CDR2 SYGVNS. Trimming left V 3 bases short and J 10 bases short, with 13 bases between. CDR3 nucleotides: TGTGCCAGCAGTGATGGGACCCCGAGGGAGCAGTTCTTC. Translation gives CASSDGTPREQFF.

The chain couples TRBV6-6 to TRBJ2-5, with 9 bases that match TRBD1. Near its end, the DNA agrees better with TRBJ2-7, so the J call may be wrong. The CDR3 extends over 15 amino acids. Germline loops: CDR1 MNHNY, CDR2 SVGAGI (reference sequence). This chain's CDR3 is CASSDTPGQGYEQYF. The CDR3 DNA sequence: TGTGCCAGCAGTGATACCCCGGGACAGGGCTACGAGCAGTACTTC.

This clone is a singleton in its sample. V is TRBV5-6 and J is TRBJ2-3; D is uncertain. CDR3 size: 15 residues. The ends were cut back, 2 bases at V and 3 bases at J, with 13 bases in the middle. CDR1 is SGHDT, CDR2 YYEEEE, per germline. Here the CDR3 DNA reads TGTGCCAGCAGCTTCGTTGGCCGCAGGACAGATACGCAGTATTTT. Protein: CASSFVGRRTDTQYF.

The chain employs TRBV28 and TRBJ2-7; D is perhaps TRBD1 or TRBD2 (6 bases each). Trimming left V 7 bases short and J 2 bases short, with 12 bases between. The germline V gene encodes CDR1 MDHEN and CDR2 SYDVKM. The CDR3 is made up of 13 amino acids. CDR3 residues: CASTSGGPYEQYF. The CDR3 DNA is TGTGCCAGCACTTCCGGGGGCCCCTACGAGCAGTACTTC.

The chain links TRBV6-4 to TRBJ2-1; D unresolved. CDR3 length equals 14 residues. From germline, CDR1 is MRHNA and CDR2 SNTAGT. The V end lost 6 bases, the J end lost 8 bases, and 17 bases lay between the germline ends. As DNA, the CDR3 is TGTGCCAGCAGCGCCTCGGGCCAGAACCATGAGCAGTTCTTC. The encoded protein is CASSASGQNHEQFF.

This clone was counted only a few times. The DNA of the CDR3 is TGTGCCAGCAGTGTCCGGGGAATCATGAACACTGAAGCTTTCTTT. Protein: CASSVRGIMNTEAFF. The chain uses TRBV6-1 and TRBJ1-1, with D unresolved. V lost 4 bases and J lost 0, with 12 bases in between. CDR3 size: 15 residues. Germline CDR1 is MNHNS and CDR2 is SASEGT.

J is TRBJ1-5 and V is TRBV7-9; D perhaps matches TRBD1 (5 bases). Germline CDR1 and CDR2: SEHNR and FQNEAQ (reference sequence). V lost 4 bases and J lost 0, with 13 bases in between. CDR3 length: 16 amino acids. CDR3 region: CASSSVVGHSNQPQHF. The CDR3 nucleotides are TGTGCCAGCAGCTCCGTCGTGGGGCATAGCAATCAGCCCCAGCATTTT.

V is TRBV6-5 and J is TRBJ1-1; no reliable D call. Per the germline V gene, CDR1 is MNHEY and CDR2 is SVGAGI. The ends were cut back, 2 bases at V and 4 bases at J, with 14 bases in the middle. The CDR3 extends over 15 amino acids. The CDR3 is CASSYIRRPGTEAFF. The DNA for the CDR3 is TGTGCCAGCAGTTACATCAGGCGGCCGGGCACTGAAGCTTTCTTT.

The V gene is TRBV5-6, the J gene TRBJ1-1; 8 positions agree with TRBD1. Germline CDR1 SGHDT, CDR2 YYEEEE. This CDR3 is built from 12 residues. The V gene end was trimmed by 4 bases and the J gene end by 12 bases; junction bases not matched to a gene: 8. The DNA of the CDR3 is TGTGCCAGCAGCGTCCGGGACAGGACGACTTTCTTT. Translation gives CASSVRDRTTFF.

V usage is TRBV5-1 and J usage is TRBJ2-2; D perhaps matches TRBD1 (6 bases). From germline, CDR1 is SGHRS and CDR2 YFSETQ. V lost 4 bases, J lost 4 bases, and 14 bases lay in between. The CDR3 spans 15 residues. The CDR3, as DNA: TGCGCCAGCAGCACGAATCAGGGGAGCACCGGGGAGCTGTTTTTT. Its translation: CASSTNQGSTGELFF.

The gene calls are TRBV27 and TRBJ1-1, with 10 nucleotides matching TRBD1. J gave up 5 bases and V 6 bases, and 6 bases lay outside the gene matches. There are 14 residues in the CDR3. Germline CDR1 reads MNHEY; CDR2 reads SMNVEV (reference sequence). The CDR3 region has the DNA TGTGCCAGCAGGACAGGGGGCCCGGGTACTGAAGCTTTCTTT. Translation: CASRTGGPGTEAFF.

V and J are TRBV10-1 and TRBJ1-5; D might be TRBD1 (5 bases). The V end lost 4 bases, the J end lost 0 bases, and 16 bases lay between the germline ends. CDR3 length: 17 amino acids. CDR1 is WNHNN, CDR2 SYGVQD, per germline (reference sequence). CDR3 protein: CASSVPRGLYSNQPQHF. Here the CDR3 DNA reads TGCGCCAGCAGTGTTCCTAGGGGCTTATATAGCAATCAGCCCCAGCATTTT.

This clone turned up a few times. The chain carries TRBV18 and TRBJ1-1, with TRBD1 matching 7 bases. This CDR3 is built from 14 residues. Germline V gene sequence: CDR1 KGHSH, CDR2 LQKENI. The V and J ends lost 6 bases and 5 bases, in that order; junction bases with no gene match: 9. This CDR3 is CASSPGGGLTEAFF. The CDR3 DNA follows: TGTGCCAGCTCTCCAGGGGGGGGCCTTACTGAAGCTTTCTTT. The variable domain in full, with the rest retrieved from reference TRBV18 and TRBJ1-1, is NAGVMQNPRHLVRRRGQEARLRCSPMKGHSHVYWYRQLPEEGLKFMVYLQKENIIDESGMPKERFSAEFPKEGPSILRIQQVVRGDSAAYFCASSPGGGLTEAFFGQGTRLTVV.

V and J are TRBV29-1 and TRBJ1-3; 10 positions match TRBD1. This CDR3 is built from 16 residues. V shed 0 bases, J shed 4 bases, and the junction held 6 bases outside the gene matches. From germline, CDR1 is SQVTM and CDR2 ANQGSEA. The CDR3 here is CSVEDLDRGPGNTIYF. CDR3 DNA sequence: TGCAGCGTTGAAGACTTAGACAGGGGGCCGGGAAACACCATATATTTT.

V gene TRBV19 combines with J gene TRBJ2-2; D is tentatively TRBD1 or TRBD2 (5 bases each). Germline V gives CDR1 LNHDA, CDR2 SQIVND (reference sequence). The CDR3 runs to 17 residues. The V and J ends lost 7 bases and 4 bases respectively, with 22 bases between them. DNA of the CDR3: TGTGCCAGTACCTTACTCCGGGACCTCGGGGTCACCGGGGAGCTGTTTTTT. This translates into CASTLLRDLGVTGELFF. Based on the CDR3 plus reference TRBV19 and TRBJ2-2, the full variable domain is DGGITQSPKYLFRKEGQNVTLSCEQNLNHDAMYWYRQDPGQGLRLIYYSQIVNDFQKGDIAEGYSVSREKKESFPLTVTSAQKNPTAFYLCASTLLRDLGVTGELFFGEGSRLTVL.

The V gene is TRBV29-1, the J gene TRBJ2-7; 9 bases line up with TRBD1. The CDR3 is made up of 14 amino acids. Germline loops: CDR1 SQVTM, CDR2 ANQGSEA. Trimming removed 5 bases from V and 6 bases from J; junction bases left unmatched: 11. CDR3 residues: CSVHLPDRGGEQYF. CDR3 coding DNA: TGCAGCGTTCACCTCCCGGACAGGGGTGGCGAGCAGTACTTC.

This clone was picked up one time. This sequence joins TRBV30 and TRBJ2-7, with D perhaps matching TRBD1 (6 bases). CDR1 is GTSNPN, CDR2 SVGIG, per germline (reference sequence). The V end lost 2 bases, the J end lost 3 bases, and 14 bases lay between the germline ends. The CDR3 is made up of 14 amino acids. CDR3 nucleotides: TGTGCCTGGAGTACCACCCGGACAGTCTACGAGCAGTACTTC. As protein: CAWSTTRTVYEQYF.

This chain links TRBV9 with TRBJ2-5; the match to TRBD2 covers 9 bases. Losses at the gene ends were 0 bases for V and 2 bases for J; bases not matched to a gene: 8. CDR3 length equals 17 residues. CDR1 is SGDLS, CDR2 YYNGEE, per germline. The CDR3: CASSVGEAGGIQETQYF. CDR3 DNA sequence: TGTGCCAGCAGCGTAGGGGAGGCGGGGGGGATTCAAGAGACCCAGTACTTC.

The chain recombines TRBV25-1 with TRBJ2-4, with D tentatively TRBD1 or TRBD2 (5 bases each). Germline CDR1 reads MGHDK; CDR2 reads SYGVNS. CDR3 length: 15 residues. Trimming removed 1 base from V and 8 bases from J, with 15 bases in between. The CDR3 nucleotides read TGTGCCAGCAGTGAATTGGGACCTCCCGGGGACATTCAGTACTTC. Translating it yields CASSELGPPGDIQYF.

V and J are TRBV4-1 and TRBJ1-2, with D possibly being TRBD1 (5 bases). V was clipped by 0 bases and J by 8 bases, with 13 bases between them. The CDR3 is 14 residues long. Germline V lookup: CDR1 MGHRA, CDR2 YSYEKL. CDR3 residues: CASSQEPQGRGYTF. As DNA, the CDR3 is TGCGCCAGCAGCCAAGAACCCCAGGGACGGGGCTACACCTTC.

The chain carries TRBV7-2 and TRBJ1-2; D is possibly TRBD1 (5 bases). Trimming removed 1 base from V and 4 bases from J, with 10 bases in between. The CDR3 sequence is 14 residues long. CDR1 and CDR2 (germline): SGHTA, FQGNSA. This CDR3 reads CASSLDGGAYGYTF. Here the CDR3 DNA reads TGTGCCAGCAGCTTAGACGGGGGTGCCTATGGCTACACCTTC.

This chain uses TRBV11-3 with TRBJ2-5; a possible D gene is TRBD2 (6 bases). V lost 1 base to trimming and J lost 5 bases, with 14 bases between them. In germline, CDR1 is SGHNT, CDR2 YENEEA. This CDR3 spans 15 amino acids. The CDR3 spells CASSLGVGRWETQYF. As DNA, the CDR3 is TGTGCCAGCAGCTTAGGGGTTGGGAGGTGGGAGACCCAGTACTTC.

This clone was seen only once. V usage is TRBV5-1 and J usage is TRBJ1-6; 9 bases align to TRBD1. The CDR3 is 15 residues long. Germline V gives CDR1 SGHRS, CDR2 YFSETQ. V lost 3 bases to trimming and J lost 7 bases; unmatched junction nucleotides: 5. This chain's CDR3 is CASSSGQGLNSPLHF. CDR3 coding DNA: TGCGCCAGCAGCTCTGGACAGGGGTTAAATTCACCCCTCCACTTT. The complete variable domain, with remaining parts taken from reference TRBV5-1 and TRBJ1-6, reads KAGVTQTPRYLIKTRGQQVTLSCSPISGHRSVSWYQQTPGQGLQFLFEYFSETQRNKGNFPGRFSGRQFSNSRSEMNVSTLELGDSALYLCASSSGQGLNSPLHFGNGTRLTVT.